The 4 T cell receptor beta chains below come from one sample, sequenced in a study of spatial heterogeneity in lung cancer (dated by TCRdb to between 2018 and 2021). Libraries were constructed by 5' RACE. These reads were obtained on a NextSeq 500. TCRdb trimmed public reads at Q25 via fastp, called clones via MiXCR and kept in-frame beta chains. A single entry per CDR3 protein holds the most common genes and DNA from its merged rows. The sample table shows 20,000 to 25,000 distinct CDR3 sequences, and about 4.6% are seen once. The ten most abundant clones make up less than 8% of the sample. The meaning of the sample's time point label: sample taken at primary tumor resection. Without any cell sorting, TCR sequencing was performed on whole RNA extracted either from tumor and nontumor lung tissue or from cryopreserved PBMC samples. Material: PBMCs, obtained at surgery. These receptors originate from a male donor with early-stage non-small cell lung cancer.

The sample holds many counts of this clonotype. This rearrangement joins TRBV18 to TRBJ2-1; D uncertain. This CDR3 region has 15 residues. Looked up from germline, CDR1 is KGHSH and CDR2 is LQKENI. Trimming shortened V by 2 bases and J by 6 bases, and 14 bases separated the two germline ends. The CDR3 coding sequence is TGTGCCAGCTCACCAAAGGGTAGCTCCGGCAATGAGCAGTTCTTC. Translated: CASSPKGSSGNEQFF.

The table lists this clonotype with a few counts. The chain uses TRBV25-1 and TRBJ2-3, with TRBD1 identical over 7 bases. The CDR3 runs to 14 residues. CDR1 and CDR2 from the germline V gene are MGHDK and SYGVNS. V gave up 8 bases and J gave up 0 bases; unmatched junction bases: 5. The CDR3 nucleotides are TGTGCCAGCCGTGGGACAGCCAGCACAGATACGCAGTATTTT. It encodes CASRGTASTDTQYF.

This clonotype is labeled medium-sized. The chain links TRBV2 to TRBJ1-2; D perhaps matches TRBD1 (6 bases). The CDR3 consists of 16 residues. From germline, CDR1 is SNHLY and CDR2 FYNNEI. The ends were cut back, 2 bases at V and 6 bases at J, with 19 bases in the middle. CDR3 sequence (DNA): TGTGCCAGCAGTGAATTGTTCGGACAGACCAAAAATGGCTACACCTTC. It translates to CASSELFGQTKNGYTF.

This clonotype is deemed medium-sized. DNA for the CDR3: TGTGCCAGCAGCTGGGACCGAAACACTGAAGCTTTCTTT. It translates to CASSWDRNTEAFF. The chain combines TRBV12-3 or TRBV12-4 with TRBJ1-1, with TRBD1 as a possible D gene (5 bases). Trimming stripped 6 bases from V and 2 bases from J, with 10 bases between. This CDR3 is built from 13 residues.